One sample yielded the 14 T cell receptor beta chains listed below, sequenced in a study of radiation and T cells in renal cell carcinoma (dated by TCRdb to the early 2020s). Libraries were prepared through the immunoSEQ multiplex PCR assay. TCRdb stores this immuneACCESS table with in-frame sequences only. Part of the clones is absent; in the studies checked, under half of the shortfall reflects unresolved V genes, and no reason is known for the rest. For this sample the table gives 130,000 or so clones, of which over 80% were detected only once. The ten largest clones represent roughly a quarter of the sample. The time point label, read with the paper, signifies: baseline pretreatment blood. Per the publication, the treatment or condition label means: 15 Gy SBRT to primary tumor, nephrectomy 4 weeks later. Sample: blood, taken from a patient whose treatment included radiotherapy and nephrectomy. These receptors all stem from a woman aged 45-65 years with renal cell carcinoma.

The rearrangement uses TRBV7-2 and TRBJ2-5; 16 bases match TRBD2. The V gene's germline CDR1 is SGHTA and CDR2 FQGNSA. After removal of 5 bases from V and 4 bases from J, the junction contained 7 bases not matched to a gene. CDR3 size: 17 residues. The chain's CDR3 is CASSGGTSGGGLETQYF. In nucleotides, the CDR3 is TGTGCCAGCAGCGGCGGGACTAGCGGGGGGGGCCTAGAGACCCAGTACTTC.

The chain couples TRBV4-1 to TRBJ1-1, with 8 bases fitting TRBD1. This CDR3 has 15 residues. Germline CDR1 MGHRA, CDR2 YSYEKL. The junction had 3 bases not matched to a gene; V was cut back by 0 bases and J by 3 bases. In nucleotides, the CDR3 is TGCGCCAGCAGCCAAGAAGCGACAGGGGACACTGAAGCTTTCTTT. It yields the protein CASSQEATGDTEAFF.

This chain links TRBV7-9 with TRBJ1-2; 7 bases agree with TRBD1. The CDR3 is made up of 15 amino acids. Trimming took 0 bases from V and 8 from J; bases not matched to a gene: 9. The germline gives CDR1 SEHNR, CDR2 FQNEAQ (reference sequence). The CDR3 nucleotides are TGTGCCAGCAGCTTAGCCGAGACAGGGTATCGGGGCTACACCTTC. It encodes CASSLAETGYRGYTF.

The chain couples TRBV6-5 to TRBJ2-1; possible D gene TRBD2, 7 bases. Deletions cut 7 bases from V and 7 bases from J, with 20 bases between. The length of the CDR3 is 15 residues. Germline assignment: CDR1 MNHEY and CDR2 SVGAGI. The CDR3 DNA reads TGTGCCAGCAACGGGGGCGGGAGTAGTAGGAATGAGCAGTTCTTC. Translation gives CASNGGGSSRNEQFF.

A few counts support this clone. This chain uses TRBV15 with TRBJ1-4; D is undetermined. The V end lost 9 bases, the J end lost 8 bases, and 13 bases lay between the germline ends. Germline lookup yields CDR1 LNHNV and CDR2 YYDKDF (reference sequence). This CDR3 is built from 12 residues. CDR3 loop: CATKEAGEKLFF. The CDR3 DNA reads as TGTGCCACGAAAGAAGCCGGGGAAAAACTGTTTTTT.

The CDR3 DNA follows: TGCAGCGTTGAAGATCGGCGGCAGAGCACCGGGGAGCTGTTTTTT. Amino acids: CSVEDRRQSTGELFF. The chain carries TRBV29-1 and TRBJ2-2; D not certain. Germline CDR1 reads SQVTM; CDR2 reads ANQGSEA. The CDR3 is 15 amino acids. Trimming cost V 0 bases and J 4 bases, with 12 bases left between them.

V usage is TRBV19 and J usage is TRBJ2-7; 11 bases align to TRBD2. The CDR3 runs 15 residues. The germline V gene has CDR1 LNHDA and CDR2 SQIVND (reference sequence). V was pared by 3 bases and J by 6 bases, with 7 bases of the junction left unmatched. In DNA, the CDR3 is TGTGCCAGTAGTATGAGTCTAGCGGGAGGTGGCGAGCAGTACTTC. Its protein is CASSMSLAGGGEQYF.

The V and J genes are TRBV27 and TRBJ2-6, with D perhaps TRBD1 (5 bases). CDR1 and CDR2 from the germline V gene are MNHEY and SMNVEV (reference sequence). Trimming shortened V by 1 base and J by 1 base, and 8 bases separated the two germline ends. This CDR3 contains 16 residues. In nucleotides, the CDR3 is TGTGCCAGCAGTTTATGGTCAGGGTCTGGGGCCAACGTCCTGACTTTC. Its translation: CASSLWSGSGANVLTF.

The V call is TRBV9, the J call TRBJ2-3; D not resolved. V lost 4 bases to trimming and J lost 2 bases, with 8 bases between them. This CDR3 is built from 13 residues. Germline CDR1 reads SGDLS; CDR2 reads YYNGEE. The CDR3 DNA reads as TGTGCCAGCAGCCCTCAGACCACAGATACGCAGTATTTT. It specifies CASSPQTTDTQYF. Full variable domain (remainder filled in from reference TRBV9 and TRBJ2-3): DSGVTQTPKHLITATGQRVTLRCSPRSGDLSVYWYQQSLDQGLQFLIQYYNGEERAKGNILERFSAQQFPDLHSELNLSSLELGDSALYFCASSPQTTDTQYFGPGTRLTVL.

V is TRBV30 and J is TRBJ1-1; D is ambiguous. This CDR3 comprises 15 residues. Germline-derived CDR1 and CDR2 are GTSNPN and SVGIG (reference sequence). The V end lost 2 bases, the J end lost 1 base, and 14 bases lay between the germline ends. The CDR3 reads CAWSILPLRNTEAFF. CDR3 nucleotides: TGTGCCTGGAGTATACTCCCCCTGAGGAACACTGAAGCTTTCTTT.

The gene calls are TRBV20-1 and TRBJ2-7, with D possibly matching TRBD1 (6 bases). Trimming removed 7 bases from V and 6 bases from J, with 13 bases in between. CDR1 is DFQATT, CDR2 SNEGSKA, per germline (reference sequence). The length of the CDR3 is 11 residues. The CDR3 loop reads CSGTPRGEQYF. The CDR3 bases are TGCAGTGGAACCCCCAGGGGCGAGCAGTACTTC.

Only one count was recorded for this clone. J is TRBJ2-7 and V is TRBV7-9; D is ambiguous. Germline values: CDR1 SEHNR, CDR2 FQNEAQ (reference sequence). The length of the CDR3 is 13 residues. Trimming shortened V by 0 bases and J by 4 bases, and 7 bases separated the two germline ends. The CDR3 spells CASSLAWEYEQYF. CDR3 nucleotide sequence: TGTGCCAGCAGCTTAGCTTGGGAATACGAGCAGTACTTC.

V and J are TRBV6-4 and TRBJ1-1; a weak D match, TRBD1 (6 bases). Germline loops: CDR1 MRHNA, CDR2 SNTAGT. The V gene lost 4 bases and the J gene lost 3 bases, with 9 bases spanning the gap. This CDR3 comprises 13 residues. The CDR3 sequence: CASSVRGDTEAFF. CDR3 nucleotide sequence: TGTGCCAGCAGTGTCAGGGGTGACACTGAAGCTTTCTTT.

The rearrangement links TRBV2 to TRBJ2-7, with unresolved D. Trimming cost V 4 bases and J 4 bases, with 8 bases left between them. Germline V gives CDR1 SNHLY, CDR2 FYNNEI. This CDR3 comprises 12 residues. In DNA, the CDR3 is TGTGCCAGCAGTGGACCACCTTACGAGCAGTACTTC. It translates to CASSGPPYEQYF.